This TCR beta chain was sequenced during a study of blood T cell repertoires in COVID-19 (dated by TCRdb to about 2020). For the wider study: Samples covering the acute and convalescent phases of COVID-19 were provided by collaborators in the United States, Italy and Spain. The sample metadata nearly always contained a de-identified subject ID, COVID-19 status, age in years and sex. A freely available public database, intended as a resource for researchers studying the immune response to SARS-CoV-2, is where the repertoires were released. The material from the prospective study consisted of cDNA or gDNA derived from T cells, B-cell-depleted T cells, or PBMCs. Subjects who had been exposed to COVID-19, were actively infected with it, or had recovered from it provided the deeply sampled blood TCRbeta repertoires that made up the dataset. Where HLA class I and class II types were available, the types were taken from metadata supplied by the sample provider, not from assay-based typing. Samples were obtained from the ongoing ImmuneRACE study (first 160 participants) and from 950 to 1,500 subjects provided by 6 global collaborators.

Details on this clone: Its recognized antigen is unknown. Per-nucleotide qualities are absent, and no much larger clonotype sits a single base away.

What the study reported, not specific to this receptor: The quantity of clinical and demographic metadata differed by source and by participant and was supplied without curation.

Collaborating institutions collected whole blood in K2EDTA tubes following their own protocols. For TCRbeta analysis, collaborator samples were shipped as frozen whole blood, as isolated PBMCs, or as DNA extracted from either sample type. From the germline V gene (reference sequence), CDR1 is WNHNN and CDR2 is SYGVQD. Trimming takes 2 bases off V and 6 bases off J; junction bases not matched to a gene: 12. The CDR3 starts with the cysteine, ends with the phenylalanine, and has 17 residues. The retained sequence is limited to the CDR3, 51 bases, with the frame set at the first base. The immunoSEQ Assay, a bias-controlled multiplex PCR, was used to amplify TCRbeta CDR3 regions from genomic DNA. Per the authors' processing: Nucleated cell counts per sample were estimated from amplification of reference gene primers within the assay. To quantify the absolute abundance of each unique TCRbeta CDR3 rearrangement, sequence reads were collapsed and filtered. For each sample, productive Simpson clonality was calculated as the square root of Simpson's diversity index over productive rearrangements. TCRdb limited this immuneACCESS table to in-frame rearrangements with V and J called. A share of clones is missing; checked studies link under half to unresolved V genes, and the rest is unexplained. Clonal size and the V and J genes are those of that table, whereas D and trimming came from the DNA. The sample table contains around 300,000 clones; only one count was recorded for about nine tenths of them. The ten largest clones capture around 2.1% of the sample.

This receptor was taken from a man aged 45-60 years with acute or convalescent COVID-19. The sequence is built from TRBV10-1 and TRBJ2-3; TRBD2 agrees with 9 junctional bases. The sequencing sample was made of peripheral blood. The CDR3 reads as follows: CASSERGGAGIRDTQYF. The DNA is as follows: TGCGCCAGCAGTGAGCGCGGGGGGGCAGGGATCCGCGATACGCAGTATTTT.